This entry describes one TCR beta chain. Its antigen remains unknown. The PCR employed 60 Vbeta primers together with 13 Jbeta primers. Clones were read by immunoSEQ multiplex PCR, and TCRdb kept only the in-frame ones, dropping some. The data contain under 200,000 clones, around 83% of them seen just once; the ten biggest clones take up around 6.6%. This sample is drawn from a study of cytomegalovirus exposure and HLA in healthy donors. Background on the study: A previous analysis identified 95 million to 140 million unique TCR beta sequences derived from around 200 million T cells.

V lost 5 bases and J lost 3, with 13 bases in between. Germline-derived CDR1 and CDR2 are MNHEY and SVGAGI. The CDR3 loop spans 14 amino acids. Findings and caveats of the study: Several of the most significant clusters appeared, in a later analysis, to be linked to common viral pathogens.

The gene calls are TRBV6-5 and TRBJ1-1; a possible D gene is TRBD1 (6 bases). This clonotype was sampled from a man aged 50 to 59 in good health and CMV-seropositive. The source material was PBMCs. The DNA of the CDR3 is TGTGCCAGCAGTCTACAGGGTATGTACACTGAAGCTTTCTTT. It encodes CASSLQGMYTEAFF.